These T cell receptor beta chains were read from a single sample in a study of blood T cell repertoires in COVID-19. Produced via immunoSEQ multiplex PCR; TCRdb's table is partial and in-frame only. The data show approximately 230,000 clones, roughly nine tenths seen once. Material for sequencing was peripheral blood. The receptors were gathered from a man between 18 and 35 years old with active or convalescent COVID-19. Both conserved end residues are part of each CDR3. A D gene is named only where the DNA matches it firmly. Size is omitted from some rows. Given values are once, few, many or a class for expanded clones.

NA few TRBJ1-1 TRBV6-5 CASSYSRDTEAFF
NA NA TRBJ1-5 TRBV24-1 CATSPPGTSHSNQPQHF
NA NA TRBJ1-5 TRBV5-4 CASSLGGTSNQPQHF
NA NA TRBJ1-2 TRBV3-1/TRBV3-2 CASSQALGAYYGYTF
TRBD2 NA TRBJ2-3 TRBV5-1 CASRPGTSDYTDTQYF
NA NA TRBJ1-1 TRBV28 CASSFREVNTEAFF
TRBD1 NA TRBJ2-7 TRBV7-3 CASSLRQGAGEQYF
NA NA TRBJ1-2 TRBV6-5 CASSPLVGYTF
NA NA TRBJ2-7 TRBV20-1 CSASGSYEQYF
NA NA TRBJ2-1 TRBV4-3 CASSQEGTGLYNEQFF
NA NA TRBJ1-2 TRBV6-5 CASSFGGGRGYTF
NA NA TRBJ2-3 TRBV29-1 CSVEGLRSQADTQYF
TRBD1 NA TRBJ2-4 TRBV5-1 CASSQGQGDNIQYF
NA NA TRBJ2-7 TRBV5-6 CASSAAQGPSYEQYF
TRBD2 NA TRBJ2-1 TRBV10-2 CASTLAGAGNEQFF
TRBD1 NA TRBJ1-6 TRBV28 CASSLLQGQNSPLHF
NA NA TRBJ1-6 TRBV6-6 CASGPRGGISPLHF
TRBD1 few TRBJ2-2 TRBV6-5 CASKSDRDSTGELFF
NA NA TRBJ2-3 TRBV7-2 CASSAGAGLTDTQYF
NA once TRBJ1-3 TRBV19 CASSLTRLSGNTIYF
TRBD1 few TRBJ2-2 TRBV4-3 CASSERAGQGVTGELFF
TRBD1 NA TRBJ1-2 TRBV11-2 CASSHRDRGPNYGYTF
NA NA TRBJ1-2 TRBV20-1 CSARIDGYTF
NA NA TRBJ2-7 TRBV6-5 CASSTWDTLYEQYF
TRBD1 NA TRBJ2-6 TRBV10-3 CAISESRDRVLSGANVLTF
NA NA TRBJ1-1 TRBV4-1 CASSQEAAGNTEAFF
TRBD2 NA TRBJ2-7 TRBV7-9 CASSYDSGRDSYEQYF
TRBD1 NA TRBJ1-5 TRBV19 CASSLQGARNQPQHF
NA NA TRBJ1-3 TRBV5-1 CASSVVPGAGNTIYF
TRBD1 NA TRBJ1-1 TRBV5-8 CASSIDTGGSTEAFF
NA NA TRBJ1-1 TRBV19 CASSIVFSEGPWPEAFF
TRBD2 few TRBJ2-7 TRBV3-1/TRBV3-2 CASSPESGRKYEQYF
NA NA TRBJ1-6 TRBV2 CASHHSGEGNSPLHF
NA once TRBJ1-1 TRBV6-6 CASSYSPGWTEAFF
TRBD1 once TRBJ2-7 TRBV9 CASSVRTGGEQYF